One and the same sample provided the 32 T cell receptor beta chains below, sequenced in a study of Tregs in tolerant kidney transplant recipients. TCRdb keeps only in-frame clones here, not all; method: immunoSEQ multiplex PCR. Found here are nearly 50,000 clones, roughly 87% of them singletons; the top ten hold roughly a sixth. Mixed chimerism was transient after nonmyeloablative marrow transplants from related graft donors. The sequencing here drew on CD8+ T cells from blood (PBMCs), taken 12 months after the transplant. The receptors stem from a human patient who received a combined kidney and bone marrow transplant. Some T cells may be graft donor cells.

This rearrangement joins TRBV9 to TRBJ1-2; 8 bases are a match to TRBD1. The CDR3 length is 17 residues. V shed 0 bases, J shed 4 bases, and the junction held 11 bases outside the gene matches. Looked up from germline, CDR1 is SGDLS and CDR2 is YYNGEE. The CDR3 spells CASSVDRTGNVFYGYTF. Here the CDR3 DNA reads TGTGCCAGCAGCGTAGATAGGACAGGGAACGTGTTCTATGGCTACACCTTC.

The J gene is TRBJ2-3, the V gene TRBV27; 10 nucleotides agree with TRBD2. The CDR3 is 15 amino acids. CDR1 MNHEY and CDR2 SMNVEV come from the germline V gene (reference sequence). After removal of 2 bases from V and 4 bases from J, the junction contained 3 bases not matched to a gene. The CDR3 nucleotides are TGTGCCAGCAGTTTAGCTAGCGGGAGCTCAGATACGCAGTATTTT. The encoded protein is CASSLASGSSDTQYF.

This sequence joins TRBV18 and TRBJ2-7, with 8 bases aligning to TRBD2. The CDR3 spans 13 residues. Trimming cost V 5 bases and J 2 bases; bases outside gene matches: 2. Per the germline V gene, CDR1 is KGHSH and CDR2 is LQKENI. Written as DNA, the CDR3 is TGTGCCAGCTCAACGGGACTAGCCTACGAGCAGTACTTC. Protein product: CASSTGLAYEQYF.

V is TRBV7-3 and J is TRBJ1-1, with 9 positions matching TRBD1. The germline V gene encodes CDR1 SGHTA and CDR2 FQGTGA. The CDR3 runs 16 residues. With V trimmed by 2 bases and J by 5 bases, 9 bases remained unmatched. The CDR3 region is CASSLAGTGRWTEAFF. CDR3 DNA sequence: TGTGCCAGCAGCTTAGCTGGGACAGGGAGGTGGACTGAAGCTTTCTTT.

The V call is TRBV6-5, the J call TRBJ2-7; TRBD1 is a possible D gene (6 bases). CDR3 length: 14 amino acids. Germline CDR1 is MNHEY and CDR2 is SVGAGI. V lost 4 bases and J 5 bases, leaving 15 bases between the germline ends. The CDR3 DNA reads as TGTGCCAGCAGTTTACAGGGTGGTGGCAACGAGCAGTACTTC. Translated: CASSLQGGGNEQYF.

This chain connects TRBV6-5 to TRBJ2-7, with TRBD2 as a possible D gene (5 bases). The V end lost 6 bases, the J end lost 0 bases, and 12 bases lay between the germline ends. Germline V CDR1 and CDR2: MNHEY, SVGAGI. This CDR3 comprises 14 residues. The CDR3 nucleotides read TGTGCCAGCAGCCGGCAGGACTTCTCCTACGAGCAGTACTTC. This encodes CASSRQDFSYEQYF.

This chain joins TRBV4-1 and TRBJ1-5; 9 nucleotides match TRBD1. Germline-derived CDR1 and CDR2 are MGHRA and YSYEKL. V gave up 1 base and J gave up 5 bases; unmatched junction bases: 6. The CDR3 is 16 amino acids. The CDR3, as DNA: TGCGCCAGCAGCCAAGTCGACAGGGGGAACTATCAGCCCCAGCATTTT. Residues: CASSQVDRGNYQPQHF.

The chain carries TRBV15 and TRBJ1-6, with TRBD1 as a possible D gene (5 bases). Trimming took 8 bases from V and 11 from J, leaving 13 bases between them. The V gene's germline CDR1 is LNHNV and CDR2 YYDKDF (reference sequence). This CDR3 region has 12 residues. The CDR3 region has the DNA TGTGCCACCGCGCAGGCGGGACCACCCCTCCACTTT. Translated, it gives CATAQAGPPLHF. Variable domain in full (rest from reference TRBV15 and TRBJ1-6): DAMVIQNPRYQVTQFGKPVTLSCSQTLNHNVMYWYQQKSSQAPKLLFHYYDKDFNNEADTPDNFQSRRPNTSFCFLDIRSPGLGDTAMYLCATAQAGPPLHFGNGTRLTVT.

This clone occurred a few times. The V gene is TRBV6-6, the J gene TRBJ1-3, with a weak D call TRBD1 (5 bases). Trimming pared 0 bases from V and 8 bases from J, leaving 11 bases between. Germline loops: CDR1 MNHNY, CDR2 SVGAGI (reference sequence). This CDR3 spans 14 amino acids. CDR3 coding DNA: TGTGCCAGCAGTTACTCAGGGGCTGATTACACCATATATTTT. Protein: CASSYSGADYTIYF.

This chain links TRBV9 with TRBJ2-5; TRBD2 might be the D (7 bases). CDR3 length: 17 residues. The germline V gene has CDR1 SGDLS and CDR2 YYNGEE. The ends were cut back, 0 bases at V and 3 bases at J, with 18 bases in the middle. The CDR3 nucleotides read TGTGCCAGCAGCGTAGGGGTTAGCGGAGGGGGGGAAGAGACCCAGTACTTC. It encodes CASSVGVSGGGEETQYF.

The chain has TRBV27 and TRBJ2-3; D remains ambiguous. CDR3 length equals 13 residues. Looked up from germline, CDR1 is MNHEY and CDR2 is SMNVEV (reference sequence). Trimming stripped 5 bases from V and 7 bases from J, with 13 bases between. The CDR3 is CASSPSLLYTQYF. The DNA for the CDR3 is TGTGCCAGCAGTCCATCCTTACTCTATACGCAGTATTTT.

The gene calls are TRBV30 and TRBJ2-7, with 11 bases that match TRBD2. J was trimmed by 4 bases and V by 3 bases; bases with no gene match: 8. The CDR3 sequence is 15 residues long. Per the germline V gene, CDR1 is GTSNPN and CDR2 is SVGIG (reference sequence). CDR3 residues: CAWREYSGRDYEQYF. CDR3 coding DNA: TGTGCCTGGAGAGAATATAGCGGGAGGGATTACGAGCAGTACTTC. Full variable domain (outside the CDR3, taken from reference TRBV30 and TRBJ2-7): SQTIHQWPATLVQPVGSPLSLECTVEGTSNPNLYWYRQAAGRGLQLLFYSVGIGQISSEVPQNLSASRPQDRQFILSSKKLLLSDSGFYLCAWREYSGRDYEQYFGPGTRLTVT.

This clone was seen a few times. The chain carries TRBV6-5 and TRBJ2-7; no reliable D call. Trimming pared 5 bases from V and 0 bases from J, leaving 11 bases between. Per the germline V gene, CDR1 is MNHEY and CDR2 is SVGAGI. The length of the CDR3 is 14 residues. The CDR3: CASSEYRGSYEQYF. The DNA of the CDR3 is TGTGCCAGCAGTGAATACCGCGGCTCCTACGAGCAGTACTTC.

The J gene is TRBJ1-5, the V gene TRBV28; D is uncertain. The CDR3 loop spans 14 amino acids. Trimming shortened V by 2 bases and J by 0 bases, and 5 bases separated the two germline ends. The V gene's germline CDR1 is MDHEN and CDR2 SYDVKM. This chain's CDR3 is CASSLPGSNQPQHF. The CDR3 nucleotides read TGTGCCAGCAGTTTACCCGGTAGCAATCAGCCCCAGCATTTT. The whole variable domain, remainder taken from reference TRBV28 and TRBJ1-5, is DVKVTQSSRYLVKRTGEKVFLECVQDMDHENMFWYRQDPGLGLRLIYFSYDVKMKEKGDIPEGYSVSREKKERFSLILESASTNQTSMYLCASSLPGSNQPQHFGDGTRLSIL.

The genes are TRBV7-9 and TRBJ2-3, with 8 positions matching TRBD2. Trimming removed 4 bases from V and 3 bases from J; junction bases left unmatched: 9. Germline CDR1 and CDR2: SEHNR and FQNEAQ (reference sequence). The CDR3 sequence is 16 residues long. The CDR3 DNA reads as TGTGCCAGCAGCTCAAAGGGACTAGTCGGGACAGATACGCAGTATTTT. Protein: CASSSKGLVGTDTQYF.

The rearrangement joins TRBV9 to TRBJ2-7; TRBD1 agrees at 7 bases. CDR3 length equals 16 residues. Germline CDR1 SGDLS, CDR2 YYNGEE. V was pared by 4 bases and J by 1 base, with 11 bases of the junction left unmatched. In DNA, the CDR3 is TGTGCCAGCAGCCCATCGGGACAGCTAAAGTCCTACGAGCAGTACTTC. This codes for CASSPSGQLKSYEQYF.

The chain carries TRBV5-1 and TRBJ1-5; D perhaps matches TRBD1 (5 bases). Per germline, CDR1 SGHRS and CDR2 YFSETQ. This CDR3 is 14 amino acids long. Trimming removed 1 base from V and 6 bases from J, with 11 bases in between. The CDR3 spells CASSLYGGGQPQHF. DNA of the CDR3: TGCGCCAGCAGCTTGTACGGGGGGGGTCAGCCCCAGCATTTT.

The chain links TRBV6-5 to TRBJ2-3; 8 positions match TRBD2. The CDR3 runs to 15 residues. With V trimmed by 2 bases and J by 3 bases, 4 bases remained unmatched. Germline V gene sequence: CDR1 MNHEY, CDR2 SVGAGI. Here the CDR3 DNA reads TGTGCCAGCAGTTACCCTACGGGGGGGACAGATACGCAGTATTTT. Its protein is CASSYPTGGTDTQYF.

The genes are TRBV5-6 and TRBJ2-5; the D is unclear. Germline CDR1 and CDR2: SGHDT and YYEEEE. The CDR3 contains 13 residues. V was shortened by 0 bases and J by 3 bases, with 6 bases between the two germline ends. The CDR3: CASSLGAEETQYF. Written as DNA, the CDR3 is TGTGCCAGCAGCTTGGGGGCAGAAGAGACCCAGTACTTC.

V is TRBV4-3 and J is TRBJ2-7; 8 bases fit TRBD1. Germline V gives CDR1 LGHNA, CDR2 YSLEER. Unmatched junction bases numbered 5, after V lost 4 bases and J lost 0 bases. CDR3 size: 15 residues. CDR3 residues: CASSRGTGNSYEQYF. The CDR3 DNA reads TGCGCCAGCAGCCGCGGGACAGGTAACTCCTACGAGCAGTACTTC.

The gene calls are TRBV29-1 and TRBJ2-2; 13 nucleotides line up with TRBD2. The V gene end was trimmed by 4 bases and the J gene end by 5 bases; junction bases not matched to a gene: 13. The V gene's germline CDR1 is SQVTM and CDR2 ANQGSEA. This CDR3 spans 18 amino acids. Written as DNA, the CDR3 is TGCAGCGTTGCAAAAGAACTAGCGGGAGGGCCTGGAACCGGGGAGCTGTTTTTT. It codes for CSVAKELAGGPGTGELFF.

The rearrangement links TRBV11-2 to TRBJ2-3; 11 nucleotides agree with TRBD2. V lost 5 bases and J lost 5; bases outside the gene matches: 9. The CDR3 totals 16 residues. CDR1 is SGHAT and CDR2 is FQNNGV in the germline V gene. CDR3 region: CASSPVAGGRVDTQYF. CDR3 sequence (DNA): TGTGCCAGCAGCCCGGTAGCGGGGGGGAGGGTAGATACGCAGTATTTT.

V is TRBV11-3 and J is TRBJ2-7; the D gene is possibly TRBD1 (5 bases). Germline CDR1 and CDR2: SGHNT and YENEEA. V lost 7 bases and J lost 2, with 15 bases in between. This CDR3 region has 14 residues. The CDR3 is CASILRTGAYEQYF. CDR3 nucleotide sequence: TGTGCCAGCATTTTACGTACAGGTGCCTACGAGCAGTACTTC.

The chain uses TRBV4-1 and TRBJ2-1, with 10 bases fitting TRBD1. Trimming took 1 base from V and 6 from J; bases not matched to a gene: 6. CDR3 size: 16 residues. Germline-derived CDR1 and CDR2 are MGHRA and YSYEKL. The CDR3 loop is CASSQGGTGAGNEQFF. For the CDR3, the DNA is TGCGCCAGCAGCCAAGGCGGGACAGGGGCGGGCAATGAGCAGTTCTTC.

This rearrangement joins TRBV19 to TRBJ2-7; TRBD1 is a possible D gene (5 bases). The ends were cut back, 3 bases at V and 7 bases at J, with 13 bases in the middle. The V gene's germline CDR1 is LNHDA and CDR2 SQIVND (reference sequence). The CDR3 runs to 13 residues. CDR3 loop: CASSILDGAEQYF. DNA for the CDR3: TGTGCCAGTAGTATCCTCGATGGGGCAGAGCAGTACTTC.

The chain carries TRBV4-1 and TRBJ1-2; the match to TRBD1 covers 8 bases. This CDR3 region has 14 residues. Losses at the gene ends were 4 bases for V and 8 bases for J; bases not matched to a gene: 9. Germline V gene data show CDR1 as MGHRA and CDR2 as YSYEKL. The CDR3 DNA reads as TGCGCCAGCAGCCCATACCAGGGGGCCTACGGCTACACCTTC. Residues: CASSPYQGAYGYTF.

The chain employs TRBV7-9 and TRBJ2-2; tentatively, D is TRBD1 (5 bases). V lost 5 bases to trimming and J lost 2 bases, with 12 bases between them. Germline V gene data show CDR1 as SEHNR and CDR2 as FQNEAQ (reference sequence). The CDR3 is 15 amino acids. The CDR3, as DNA: TGTGCCAGCAGCGGCACAGGCCCAAACACCGGGGAGCTGTTTTTT. Translating it yields CASSGTGPNTGELFF. The variable domain in full, completed from reference TRBV7-9 and TRBJ2-2, reads DTGVSQNPRHKITKRGQNVTFRCDPISEHNRLYWYRQTLGQGPEFLTYFQNEAQLEKSRLLSDRFSAERPKGSFSTLEIQRTEQGDSAMYLCASSGTGPNTGELFFGEGSRLTVL.

V usage is TRBV27 and J usage is TRBJ2-7; possible D gene TRBD1, 8 bases. From germline, CDR1 is MNHEY and CDR2 SMNVEV (reference sequence). The germline V and J ends were trimmed by 3 bases and 7 bases, with 22 bases remaining between them. This CDR3 is 16 amino acids long. CDR3: CASSFGSGTGALEQYF. CDR3 nucleotide sequence: TGTGCCAGCAGTTTTGGGAGCGGGACAGGTGCGTTAGAGCAGTACTTC.

V gene TRBV5-5 combines with J gene TRBJ2-5; D is uncertain. From germline, CDR1 is SGHKS and CDR2 YYEKEE (reference sequence). V lost 3 bases and J lost 6, with 15 bases in between. This CDR3 spans 14 amino acids. CDR3 protein: CASSSPSLGQTQYF. DNA of the CDR3: TGTGCCAGCAGCTCTCCAAGTCTAGGTCAGACCCAGTACTTC.

The chain carries TRBV28 and TRBJ2-1, with D maybe TRBD2 (6 bases). Germline CDR1 is MDHEN and CDR2 is SYDVKM. The V and J ends lost 4 bases and 9 bases respectively, with 19 bases between them. The CDR3 spans 15 residues. The CDR3, as DNA: TGTGCCAGCAGTTACCTCGAGGGAGGCGGACGTGAGCAGTTCTTC. It translates to CASSYLEGGGREQFF.

The genes are TRBV7-9 and TRBJ1-2; TRBD1 agrees at 8 bases. J was trimmed by 5 bases and V by 7 bases; bases with no gene match: 9. Germline loops: CDR1 SEHNR, CDR2 FQNEAQ (reference sequence). The CDR3 loop spans 14 amino acids. This CDR3 reads CASIQGQAPYGYTF. The CDR3 nucleotides are TGTGCCAGCATTCAGGGACAGGCCCCATATGGCTACACCTTC.

This chain joins TRBV9 and TRBJ2-1, with 9 positions matching TRBD1. CDR3 length equals 14 residues. The trim removed 0 bases at V and 6 bases at J, leaving 1 base unmatched. The germline V gene has CDR1 SGDLS and CDR2 YYNGEE. Written as DNA, the CDR3 is TGTGCCAGCAGCGTAGGGACAGGGGCCAATGAGCAGTTCTTC. This encodes CASSVGTGANEQFF.